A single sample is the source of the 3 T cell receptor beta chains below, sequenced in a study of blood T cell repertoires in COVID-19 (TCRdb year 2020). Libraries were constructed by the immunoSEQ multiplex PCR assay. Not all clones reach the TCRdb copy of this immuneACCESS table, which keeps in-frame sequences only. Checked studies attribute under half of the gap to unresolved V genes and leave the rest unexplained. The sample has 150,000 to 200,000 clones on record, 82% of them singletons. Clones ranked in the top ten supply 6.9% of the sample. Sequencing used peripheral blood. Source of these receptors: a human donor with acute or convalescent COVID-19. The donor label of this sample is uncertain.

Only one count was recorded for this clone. As DNA, the CDR3 is TGTGCCTCCCGGGCAGGGGGTCAGCCCCAGCATTTT. It specifies CASRAGGQPQHF. J is TRBJ1-5 and V is TRBV19, with TRBD1 identical over 7 bases. V shed 11 bases and J 6 bases; nucleotides not matched to a gene: 7. This CDR3 has 12 amino acids. CDR1 LNHDA and CDR2 SQIVND come from the germline V gene (reference sequence).

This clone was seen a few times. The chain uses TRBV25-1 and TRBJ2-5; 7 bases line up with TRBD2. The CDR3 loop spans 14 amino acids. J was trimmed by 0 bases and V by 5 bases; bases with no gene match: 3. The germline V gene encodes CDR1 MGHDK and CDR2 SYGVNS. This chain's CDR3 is CASSRAGNQETQYF. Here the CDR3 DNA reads TGTGCCAGCAGTCGAGCGGGAAACCAAGAGACCCAGTACTTC.

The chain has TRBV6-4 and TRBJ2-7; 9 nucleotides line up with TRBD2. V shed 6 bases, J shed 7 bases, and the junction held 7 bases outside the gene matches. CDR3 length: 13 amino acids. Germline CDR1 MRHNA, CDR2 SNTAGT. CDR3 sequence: CASSSGLAREQYF. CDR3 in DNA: TGTGCCAGCAGCTCCGGACTAGCGCGGGAGCAGTACTTC.